This is a list of T cell receptor beta chains from one sample in a study of Ad26.COV2.S vaccination and SARS-CoV-2 variants. TCRdb's copy holds only in-frame clones and misses some; the assay was immunoSEQ multiplex PCR. The sample holds about 420,000 clones, around 89% seen once. This material consisted of peripheral blood, taken in a trial of Ad26.COV2.S vaccine versus placebo. The receptors here all came from a person aged 18-60 years who received the Ad26.COV2.S COVID-19 vaccine or a placebo. The CDR3 runs from the conserved cysteine through the conserved F or W. The D gene is left open where the match is weak. Size values are once, few and many counts, or a class for expanded clones, and some rows have none.

CDR3nt,CDR3aa,j_gene,d_gene,abundance,v_gene,len
TGTGCCAGGGGACTAGCGGGTGCTGGCAATGAGCAGTTCTTC,CARGLAGAGNEQFF,TRBJ2-1,TRBD2,-,TRBV2,14
TGTGCCAGCAGCGTAGTCCCGGGGGTAGTCGAGACCCAGTACTTC,CASSVVPGVVETQYF,TRBJ2-5,-,-,TRBV9,15
TGCGCCAGCAGCTTGGATTGGAGCCGGGATACGCAGTATTTT,CASSLDWSRDTQYF,TRBJ2-3,-,-,TRBV5-1,14
TGCAGCGCTAGGGACAGCCACTACGAGCAGTACTTC,CSARDSHYEQYF,TRBJ2-7,TRBD1,-,TRBV29-1,12
TGTGCCAGCAGTTCCCTGGTGTCCGGGGAGCTGTTTTTT,CASSSLVSGELFF,TRBJ2-2,-,-,TRBV2,13
TGTGCCAGCAGCTTAGAGGCAGGAGTCAACACTGAAGCTTTCTTT,CASSLEAGVNTEAFF,TRBJ1-1,-,-,TRBV7-2,15
TGTGCCAGCAGTGGAGGTGTTTGGGTGGCGGGCCATGAGCAGTTCTTC,CASSGGVWVAGHEQFF,TRBJ2-1,-,-,TRBV27,16
TGTGCCAGCAGTCACCGAGAGGGGTCCACCGGGGAGCTGTTTTTT,CASSHREGSTGELFF,TRBJ2-2,-,-,TRBV3-1/TRBV3-2,15
TGTGCCACCAAGTGGGAGGGCGGCACTGAAGCTTTCTTT,CATKWEGGTEAFF,TRBJ1-1,-,-,TRBV2,13
TGCGCCAGCAGCCAACTACAGTCGGGGTATCAGCCCCAGCATTTT,CASSQLQSGYQPQHF,TRBJ1-5,-,-,TRBV4-1,15
TGTGCCAGCAGCTTCGAGCCGCAGGTGACCCAGTACTTC,CASSFEPQVTQYF,TRBJ2-5,-,once,TRBV7-2,13
TGTGCCAGCAGGGGACTAACGGGGGGATTCGGGGAGACCCAGTACTTC,CASRGLTGGFGETQYF,TRBJ2-5,TRBD2,-,TRBV7-2,16
TGCGCCAGCAGCTTGGACCCAGGGCCAGATACGCAGTATTTT,CASSLDPGPDTQYF,TRBJ2-3,-,-,TRBV5-1,14
TGTGCCAGCAGCCCGGGGACACCGGATGGGTTCTTC,CASSPGTPDGFF,TRBJ2-1,-,once,TRBV5-8,12
TGTGCCAGCAGTTCCGGGACTGGTCCGGGCACTGAAGCTTTCTTT,CASSSGTGPGTEAFF,TRBJ1-1,-,-,TRBV6-6,15
TGTGCCAGCAGCCGGGGACAGGCCTACGAGCAGTACTTC,CASSRGQAYEQYF,TRBJ2-7,TRBD1,-,TRBV7-3,13
TGTGCCACCGAGTTGATGGGGAACGTGAATTCACCCCTCCACTTT,CATELMGNVNSPLHF,TRBJ1-6,-,-,TRBV28,15